The 8 T cell receptor beta chains reported below all come from one sample, sequenced in a study of T cell responses to AZD1222 COVID-19 vaccine. TCRdb's table, derived via immunoSEQ multiplex PCR, lists solely in-frame clones and lacks some. The repertoire holds 200,000 to 250,000 clones, with about 94% as singletons. The sample consisted of peripheral blood, taken 28 days after the second dose of the MenACWY control vaccine. These receptors were taken from an adult who received the MenACWY meningococcal vaccine as a control.

This sequence joins TRBV7-9 and TRBJ2-5; D not certain. Germline CDR1 and CDR2: SEHNR and FQNEAQ (reference sequence). The CDR3 contains 14 residues. The germline V and J ends were trimmed by 2 bases and 5 bases, with 12 bases remaining between them. CDR3 bases: TGTGCCAGCAGCTTATCGGCCGGGTCGGAGACCCAGTACTTC. This gives the protein CASSLSAGSETQYF.

V gene TRBV5-4 combines with J gene TRBJ1-6; 7 bases are shared with TRBD1. V lost 4 bases to trimming and J lost 10 bases; unmatched junction nucleotides: 8. The CDR3 loop spans 14 amino acids. CDR1 and CDR2 (germline): SGHNT, YYREEE (reference sequence). CDR3: CASSRTGDQSPLHF. The CDR3 DNA reads as TGTGCCAGCAGCCGAACAGGGGATCAATCACCCCTCCACTTT.

V and J are TRBV28 and TRBJ1-5; tentatively, D is TRBD1 (6 bases). Germline CDR1 is MDHEN and CDR2 is SYDVKM. Trimming removed 7 bases at V and 6 bases at J, with 13 bases between. The CDR3 extends over 13 amino acids. DNA of the CDR3: TGTGCCAGCAACCCCCAGGGGAGTCAGCCCCAGCATTTT. As protein: CASNPQGSQPQHF.

The chain combines TRBV30 with TRBJ1-2; TRBD1 agrees at 7 bases. The CDR3 spans 12 residues. The V gene end was trimmed by 1 base and the J gene end by 8 bases; junction bases not matched to a gene: 4. Germline V gene lookup returns CDR1 GTSNPN and CDR2 SVGIG (reference sequence). The CDR3 spells CAWSATGPGYTF. CDR3 sequence (DNA): TGTGCCTGGAGTGCGACAGGGCCCGGCTACACCTTC.

The chain combines TRBV7-9 with TRBJ2-7; D not resolved. Germline V lookup: CDR1 SEHNR, CDR2 FQNEAQ (reference sequence). The CDR3 has 15 amino acids. Between the trimmed V and J ends, which lost 5 bases and 0 bases, there was a span of 14 bases. Written as DNA, the CDR3 is TGTGCCAGCAGCCCCCGACTGACCCTCTCCTACGAGCAGTACTTC. This codes for CASSPRLTLSYEQYF.

The J gene is TRBJ1-2, the V gene TRBV28; perhaps TRBD1 as D (5 bases). There are 12 residues in the CDR3. The V end was cut by 1 base, the J end by 11 bases, with 11 bases between. The germline V gene has CDR1 MDHEN and CDR2 SYDVKM. Written as DNA, the CDR3 is TGTGCCAGCAGTTTATCGGGGGGATGGTACACCTTC. Its translation is CASSLSGGWYTF.

The J gene is TRBJ1-1, the V gene TRBV5-4; D is unclear. CDR1 SGHNT and CDR2 YYREEE come from the germline V gene (reference sequence). This CDR3 has 12 amino acids. V was trimmed by 1 base and J by 5 bases, leaving 6 bases between them. The CDR3 loop is CASSLPGTEAFF. CDR3 DNA sequence: TGTGCCAGCAGCTTGCCGGGGACTGAAGCTTTCTTT.

This clone was detected once. V gene TRBV7-9 combines with J gene TRBJ2-1; 9 bases agree with TRBD2. The CDR3 runs 16 residues. The V and J ends lost 2 bases and 7 bases, in that order; junction bases with no gene match: 9. The germline gives CDR1 SEHNR, CDR2 FQNEAQ (reference sequence). The CDR3 nucleotides read TGTGCCAGCAGCTTATCCGGGACTAGCACTGTTAATGAGCAGTTCTTC. This encodes CASSLSGTSTVNEQFF.